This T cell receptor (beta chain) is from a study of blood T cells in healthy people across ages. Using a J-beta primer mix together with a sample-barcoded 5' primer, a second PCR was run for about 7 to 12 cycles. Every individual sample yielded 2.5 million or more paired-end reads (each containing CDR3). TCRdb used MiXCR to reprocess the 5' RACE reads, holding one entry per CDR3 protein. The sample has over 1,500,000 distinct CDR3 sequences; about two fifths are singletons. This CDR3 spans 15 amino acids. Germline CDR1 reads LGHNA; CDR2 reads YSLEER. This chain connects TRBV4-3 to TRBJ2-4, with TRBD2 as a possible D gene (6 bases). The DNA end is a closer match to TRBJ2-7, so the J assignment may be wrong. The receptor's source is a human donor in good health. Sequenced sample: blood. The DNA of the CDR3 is TGCGCCAGCAGCCCGGAACCCTACGGGGGAGACGAGCAGTACTTC. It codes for CASSPEPYGGDEQYF.